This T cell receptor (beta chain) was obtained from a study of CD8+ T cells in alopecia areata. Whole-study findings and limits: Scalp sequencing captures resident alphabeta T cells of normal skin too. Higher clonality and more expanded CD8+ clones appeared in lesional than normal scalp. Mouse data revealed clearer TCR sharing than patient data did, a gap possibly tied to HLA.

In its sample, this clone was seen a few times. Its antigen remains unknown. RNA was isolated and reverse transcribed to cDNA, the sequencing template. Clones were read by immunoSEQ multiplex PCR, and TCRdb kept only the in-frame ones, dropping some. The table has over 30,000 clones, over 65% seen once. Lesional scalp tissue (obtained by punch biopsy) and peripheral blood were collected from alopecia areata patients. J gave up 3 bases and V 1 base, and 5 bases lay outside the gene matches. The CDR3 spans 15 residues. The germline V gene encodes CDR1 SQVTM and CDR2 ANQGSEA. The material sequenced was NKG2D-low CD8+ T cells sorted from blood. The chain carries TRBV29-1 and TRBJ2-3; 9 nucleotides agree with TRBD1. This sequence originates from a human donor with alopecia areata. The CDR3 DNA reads TGCAGCGTTGAAGTCTTGGACAGGGGAACAGATACGCAGTATTTT. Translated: CSVEVLDRGTDTQYF.